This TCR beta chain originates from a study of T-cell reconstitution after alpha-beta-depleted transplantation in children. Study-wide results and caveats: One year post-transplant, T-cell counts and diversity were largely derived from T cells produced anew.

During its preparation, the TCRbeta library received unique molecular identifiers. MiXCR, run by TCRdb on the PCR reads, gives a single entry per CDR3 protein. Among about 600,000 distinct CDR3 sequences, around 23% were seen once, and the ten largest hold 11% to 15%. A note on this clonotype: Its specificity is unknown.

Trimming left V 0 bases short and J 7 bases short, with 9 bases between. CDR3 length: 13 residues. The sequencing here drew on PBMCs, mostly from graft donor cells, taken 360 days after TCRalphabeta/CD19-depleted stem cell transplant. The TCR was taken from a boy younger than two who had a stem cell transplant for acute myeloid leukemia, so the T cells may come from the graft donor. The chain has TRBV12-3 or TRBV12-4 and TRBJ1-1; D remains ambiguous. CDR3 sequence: CASSLAGGVEAFF. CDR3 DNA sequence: TGTGCCAGCAGTTTAGCAGGCGGTGTTGAAGCTTTCTTT.